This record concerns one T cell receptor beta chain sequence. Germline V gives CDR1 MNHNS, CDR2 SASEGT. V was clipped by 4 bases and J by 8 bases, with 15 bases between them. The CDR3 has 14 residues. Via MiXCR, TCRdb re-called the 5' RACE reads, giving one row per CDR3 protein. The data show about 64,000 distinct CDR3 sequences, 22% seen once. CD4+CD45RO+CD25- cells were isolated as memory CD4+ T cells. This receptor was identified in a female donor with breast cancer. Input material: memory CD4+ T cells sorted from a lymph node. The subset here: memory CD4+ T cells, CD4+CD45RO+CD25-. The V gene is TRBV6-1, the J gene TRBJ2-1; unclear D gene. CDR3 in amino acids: CASSVSEDHYEQFF. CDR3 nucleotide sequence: TGTGCCAGCAGTGTGTCAGAAGATCACTATGAGCAGTTCTTC.